A single sample gave rise to the 12 T cell receptor beta chains below, sequenced in a study of human T cells and chemical hapten exposure. Time point of the sample: pre-sensitization, week 0. Treatment of the sample: therapeutic diphenylcyclopropenone sensitization with weekly scalp DPC. TCRdb reprocessed the RACE reads via MiXCR and lists one record per CDR3 protein. The table lists some 250,000 distinct CDR3 sequences, almost 8% of them singletons. The source was whole blood, collected in connection with sensitization to the hapten diphenylcyclopropenone (DPC). These receptors all come from a man aged 18 to 30 with alopecia areata. Some clones in this sample may be carry-over from other donors' samples.

CDR3 protein: CSARYRDRAYEQYF. CDR3 DNA sequence: TGCAGTGCTAGGTACCGGGACAGGGCCTACGAGCAGTACTTC. The chain couples TRBV20-1 to TRBJ2-7, with 9 positions matching TRBD1. V gave up 3 bases and J gave up 2 bases; unmatched junction bases: 5. Germline-derived CDR1 and CDR2 are DFQATT and SNEGSKA (reference sequence). The CDR3 spans 14 residues.

This clonotype was picked up many times. This rearrangement joins TRBV2 to TRBJ2-3; possibly TRBD2 for D (6 bases). Germline values: CDR1 SNHLY, CDR2 FYNNEI. Trimming removed 10 bases from V and 5 bases from J, with 7 bases in between. The length of the CDR3 is 10 residues. This CDR3 is CAMGGDTQYF. The CDR3 coding sequence is TGTGCCATGGGGGGAGATACGCAGTATTTT.

This clonotype was counted only a few times. The chain employs TRBV10-3 and TRBJ2-7; D possibly corresponds to TRBD2 (5 bases). The CDR3 consists of 15 residues. CDR1 and CDR2 (germline): ENHRY, SYGVKD. Deletions cut 5 bases from V and 0 bases from J, with 14 bases between. The CDR3 reads CAISPSSSDSYEQYF. CDR3 nucleotides: TGTGCCATCAGTCCCTCTAGCTCTGACTCCTACGAGCAGTACTTC.

The chain carries TRBV12-3 or TRBV12-4 and TRBJ2-1, with 7 bases lining up with TRBD2. Trimming at V came to 5 bases and at J to 1 base, leaving 8 bases not matched to a gene. This CDR3 region has 16 residues. The CDR3 here is CASSGRPSGSYNEQFF. CDR3 nucleotides: TGTGCCAGCAGTGGGCGCCCTAGCGGATCCTACAATGAGCAGTTCTTC.

This clonotype was counted at least ten times. The chain recombines TRBV20-1 with TRBJ1-5; TRBD1 matches at 9 bases. The CDR3 covers 16 residues. The V segment lost 3 bases and the J segment 6 bases; nucleotides outside the gene matches: 12. Germline V gene data show CDR1 as DFQATT and CDR2 as SNEGSKA (reference sequence). The CDR3 nucleotides read TGCAGTGCTAGTGGGGCCCCGGGACAGGGTTTTCAGCCCCAGCATTTT. This translates into CSASGAPGQGFQPQHF.

The chain combines TRBV6-2 or TRBV6-3 with TRBJ2-7; D not resolved. The V and J ends lost 0 bases and 0 bases respectively, with 15 bases between them. There are 17 residues in the CDR3. Germline V gene lookup returns CDR1 MNHEY and CDR2 SVGEGT. CDR3 loop: CASSYSPTHLNSYEQYF. CDR3 DNA sequence: TGTGCCAGCAGTTACTCCCCAACACACCTGAACTCCTACGAGCAGTACTTC.

This chain uses TRBV9 with TRBJ1-4, with D hard to call. There are 13 residues in the CDR3. Germline CDR1 SGDLS, CDR2 YYNGEE. The V and J ends lost 7 bases and 7 bases respectively, with 14 bases between them. The CDR3 DNA reads as TGTGCCAGCTCCCGCACTGAGGGTGAAAAACTGTTTTTT. It is translated as CASSRTEGEKLFF.

This rearrangement joins TRBV6-2 or TRBV6-3 to TRBJ1-1; D possibly corresponds to TRBD1 (5 bases). This CDR3 contains 14 residues. Trimming stripped 2 bases from V and 1 base from J, with 8 bases between. CDR1 and CDR2 (germline): MNHEY, SVGEGT. The CDR3 DNA reads as TGTGCCAGCAGTTACGGGACTAAGAACACTGAAGCTTTCTTT. This gives the protein CASSYGTKNTEAFF.

This clonotype turned up a few times. DNA of the CDR3: TGTGCCATCAGAACAGGGGGCTCTGAAGCTTTCTTT. This gives the protein CAIRTGGSEAFF. The chain links TRBV10-3 to TRBJ1-1; 9 nucleotides match TRBD1. The germline V gene encodes CDR1 ENHRY and CDR2 SYGVKD. V gave up 6 bases and J gave up 6 bases; unmatched junction bases: 2. The CDR3 totals 12 residues.

This clonotype has a count of ten or more. The rearrangement uses TRBV5-8 and TRBJ2-1; D could derive from TRBD1 or TRBD2 (7 bases each). Germline V gene sequence: CDR1 SGHTS, CDR2 YDEGEE. V was trimmed by 6 bases and J by 6 bases, leaving 19 bases between them. The CDR3 is 15 amino acids. The CDR3 loop is CASTLAAAGGNEQFF. CDR3 in DNA: TGTGCCAGCACCCTAGCGGCCGCAGGGGGCAATGAGCAGTTCTTC.

The chain joins TRBV6-1 to TRBJ2-3; 7 positions match TRBD2. Germline CDR1 reads MNHNS; CDR2 reads SASEGT. The CDR3 sequence is 15 residues long. Germline trimming cut 10 bases from V and 0 bases from J; bases unmatched to any gene: 10. The chain's CDR3 is CATRGDYASTDTQYF. The CDR3 bases are TGTGCCACCCGGGGGGACTATGCGAGCACAGATACGCAGTATTTT.

This clonotype was seen ten or more times. This sequence joins TRBV25-1 and TRBJ2-7; 10 bases are a match to TRBD1. There are 12 residues in the CDR3. Germline V gene data show CDR1 as MGHDK and CDR2 as SYGVNS. V was clipped by 8 bases and J by 4 bases; unmatched bases: 2. DNA of the CDR3: TGTGCCAGCCGGGACAGGGGATACGAGCAGTACTTC. This translates into CASRDRGYEQYF.